This T cell receptor beta chain was documented in a study of Tregs in tolerant kidney transplant recipients. Study-wide results and limits: The most relevant donor-specific Treg TCRbeta repertoire apparently came from expansion with activated donor B cells.

Recipients received nonmyeloablative bone marrow transplants from related graft donors, with transient mixed chimerism. In germline, CDR1 is MNHEY, CDR2 SVGAGI. V gave up 8 bases and J gave up 6 bases; unmatched junction bases: 11. This CDR3 contains 15 residues. A word on this clone: Its specificity is unknown.

Method: immunoSEQ multiplex PCR; TCRdb's copy keeps in-frame clones and lacks some. The data contain 45,000 or so clones, over 85% of them singletons. This TCR came from a human patient who received a combined kidney and bone marrow transplant. The T cells may partly be graft donor cells. The specimen comprised CD8+ T cells from blood (PBMCs), sampled 12 months after the transplant. The chain joins TRBV6-5 to TRBJ1-5; TRBD1 agrees at 9 bases. The CDR3 spells CASRMRTGVGQPQHF. The CDR3 region has the DNA TGTGCCAGCCGTATGAGGACAGGGGTCGGTCAGCCCCAGCATTTT.